This T cell receptor beta chain is drawn from a study of early T cells in non-severe SARS-CoV-2 infection. Study at large: The chains were unpaired, and the sequenced material was bulk RNA from unsorted whole blood.

This clonotype was picked up a small number of times. Its specificity is not known. Study-wide findings and caveats: There was a bias toward anti-spike CD8 responses in VDJdb matching, which missed private and CD4 specificities.

Individual cDNA molecules received unique molecular identifiers. TCRdb re-derived calls from the 5' RACE reads in MiXCR, one entry per CDR3 protein. This sample has fewer than 55,000 distinct CDR3 sequences, with 4% to 4.5% found just once. V was pared by 1 base and J by 4 bases, with 3 bases of the junction left unmatched. Looked up from germline, CDR1 is MGHRA and CDR2 is YSYEKL. This CDR3 region has 15 residues. The sample consisted of whole blood. The chain carries TRBV4-1 and TRBJ2-7, with TRBD1 identical over 11 bases. The sequence came from an adult who was a healthcare worker with PCR-confirmed SARS-CoV-2 infection or an uninfected control (not recorded which). CDR3 nucleotides: TGCGCCAGCAGCCAAGCCGGGACAGGGGGTTACGAGCAGTACTTC. Its protein is CASSQAGTGGYEQYF.